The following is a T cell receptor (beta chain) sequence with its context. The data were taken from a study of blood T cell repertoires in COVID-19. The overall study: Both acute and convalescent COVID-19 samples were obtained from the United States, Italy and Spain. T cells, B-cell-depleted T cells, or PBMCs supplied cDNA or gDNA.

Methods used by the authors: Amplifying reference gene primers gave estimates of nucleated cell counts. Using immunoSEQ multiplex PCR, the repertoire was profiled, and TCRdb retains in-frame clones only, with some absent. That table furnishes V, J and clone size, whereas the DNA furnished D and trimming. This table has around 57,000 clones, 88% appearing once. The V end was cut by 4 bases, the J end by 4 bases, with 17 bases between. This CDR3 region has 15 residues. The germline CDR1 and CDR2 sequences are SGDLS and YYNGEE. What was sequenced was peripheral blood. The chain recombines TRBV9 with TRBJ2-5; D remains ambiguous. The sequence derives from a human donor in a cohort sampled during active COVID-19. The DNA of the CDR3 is TGTGCCAGCAGCCCGCGTCCTGGGTCGGGAGAGACCCAGTACTTC. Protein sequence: CASSPRPGSGETQYF.